This TCR beta chain originates from a study of cytomegalovirus exposure and HLA in healthy donors. Background on the study: Earlier, some 180 million T cells were analyzed, and about 100 million unique TCR beta sequences were found among them.

Regarding this clone: What it recognizes is unknown.

The PCR ran on 60 Vbeta and 13 Jbeta primers. Produced via immunoSEQ multiplex PCR; TCRdb's table is partial and in-frame only. Of approximately 170,000 clones in the sample, 77% were seen once. The study, taken as a whole, reports: Several V segments, TRBV6-2 and TRBV6-3 among them, could not be told apart and were dropped. Presence/absence analysis assumed near-uniform sequencing depth across donors.

The CDR3 is made up of 13 amino acids. Germline CDR1 reads SGHTA; CDR2 reads FQGNSA. V trimming: 6 bases; J trimming: 6 bases; junction bases outside the gene matches: 5. The source of this sequence is a woman between 40 and 50 years old in good health and CMV-seropositive. J is TRBJ1-5 and V is TRBV7-2; 7 nucleotides match TRBD1. The sample taken for sequencing was PBMCs. This CDR3 reads CASSWDSLQPQHF. CDR3 nucleotide sequence: TGTGCCAGCAGTTGGGACAGTCTTCAGCCCCAGCATTTT.